This T cell receptor beta chain was sequenced during a study of blood T cells in healthy people across ages. V lost 4 bases to trimming and J lost 8 bases, with 15 bases between them. The CDR3 sequence is 14 residues long. The authors extracted at least 5 micrograms of total RNA per sample. Regarding the study as a whole: The lack of PBMC sorting stopped any conclusive naive versus antigen-experienced comparison.

Next came a second PCR, run for roughly 7 to 12 cycles, which used a sample-barcoded 5' primer along with a J-beta primer mix. MiXCR, applied by TCRdb to the 5' RACE reads, yields one record per CDR3 protein. The profile shows around 2 million distinct CDR3 sequences, about 39% of them singletons. In its sample, this clonotype was seen a few times. Its target is not known. The sequence derives from a human donor in good health. The chain employs TRBV12-3 or TRBV12-4 and TRBJ2-1; tentative D call: TRBD2 (5 bases). The sample consisted of blood. CDR3 amino acids: CASSYQRAVYEQFF. For the CDR3, the DNA is TGTGCCAGCAGTTACCAGAGGGCGGTTTATGAGCAGTTCTTC.